In this sample, the clone carrying this TCR beta chain turned up a few times. Its specificity is not known. This sample was taken from a study of T-cell reconstitution after alpha-beta-depleted transplantation in children. Study-wide results and caveats: Newly generated T cells supplied most T-cell counts and diversity one year post-transplant.

Unique molecular identifiers were incorporated during preparation of the TCRbeta library. TCRdb itself ran the PCR reads through MiXCR, one entry per CDR3 protein. The repertoire has about 280,000 distinct CDR3 sequences, approximately 10% of them found once; the top ten carry 23%. The CDR3 has 12 amino acids. The germline V gene has CDR1 LNHDA and CDR2 SQIVND (reference sequence). The V end lost 4 bases, the J end lost 14 bases, and 12 bases lay between the germline ends. The source of this sequence is a male patient aged 2 to 9 who had a stem cell transplant for chronic granulomatous disease, so the T cells may come from the graft donor. This sample comprised peripheral blood, obtained 180 days after TCRalphabeta/CD19-depleted stem cell transplant. V gene TRBV19 combines with J gene TRBJ1-6, with a possible D match to TRBD1 (5 bases). CDR3 DNA: TGTGCCAGTAGTACAAGGGGAGCAGCCCTCCACTTT. Translated: CASSTRGAALHF.